This T cell receptor beta chain emerged from a study of blood T cell repertoires in COVID-19. Study-wide context: The United States, Italy and Spain supplied acute and convalescent COVID-19 samples. PBMCs, B-cell-depleted T cells, or T cells provided the cDNA or gDNA that made up the material.

Under the authors' procedure: Amplifying reference gene primers gave estimates of nucleated cell counts. This table comes from immunoSEQ multiplex PCR, and its TCRdb copy is limited to in-frame clones, with some not included. The V and J calls and clone size are taken from that table; D and trimming were inferred from the DNA. The sample includes about 530,000 clones, 85% to 90% seen only once; the top ten take 7.5% to 9.5%. Followed longitudinally, the Seattle patients had been enrolled during active infection. J was trimmed by 7 bases and V by 6 bases; bases with no gene match: 3. The CDR3 length is 13 residues. Germline CDR1 reads WSHSY; CDR2 reads SAAADI. This clone was seen a single time.

Sequencing used peripheral blood. The chain is built from TRBV10-2 and TRBJ1-4; 9 nucleotides match TRBD1. The receptor's source is a woman aged 45 to 65 with COVID-19, enrolled during active disease. The CDR3 DNA follows: TGCGCCAGCAGGGGGACAGGGAGTGAAAAACTGTTTTTT. Its translation: CASRGTGSEKLFF.